This T cell receptor beta chain came from a study of memory CD4+ T cells and cytomegalovirus serostatus. Study-wide points: CMV serostatus prediction reached median AUC approximately 0.95, or 0.91 with US-trained model.

Single viable CD3+CD4+CD8-CD45RO+ cells were sorted as the memory CD4+ T cells. V lost 4 bases and J lost 2; bases outside the gene matches: 4. The CDR3 extends over 16 amino acids. The germline CDR1 and CDR2 sequences are GTSNPN and SVGIG (reference sequence). As regards this clone: Its matching antigen is unknown.

Measured with immunoSEQ multiplex PCR; TCRdb has only the in-frame clones, and not every one. The sample lists 50,000 to 65,000 clones, around four fifths occurring once. This receptor was taken from an adult in good health and CMV-seropositive. The chain combines TRBV30 with TRBJ2-2; 13 nucleotides agree with TRBD2. The sample taken for sequencing was memory CD4+ T cells from blood. The CDR3 spells CAWKGLAGRNTGELFF. CDR3 bases: TGTGCCTGGAAGGGACTAGCGGGGAGAAACACCGGGGAGCTGTTTTTT.